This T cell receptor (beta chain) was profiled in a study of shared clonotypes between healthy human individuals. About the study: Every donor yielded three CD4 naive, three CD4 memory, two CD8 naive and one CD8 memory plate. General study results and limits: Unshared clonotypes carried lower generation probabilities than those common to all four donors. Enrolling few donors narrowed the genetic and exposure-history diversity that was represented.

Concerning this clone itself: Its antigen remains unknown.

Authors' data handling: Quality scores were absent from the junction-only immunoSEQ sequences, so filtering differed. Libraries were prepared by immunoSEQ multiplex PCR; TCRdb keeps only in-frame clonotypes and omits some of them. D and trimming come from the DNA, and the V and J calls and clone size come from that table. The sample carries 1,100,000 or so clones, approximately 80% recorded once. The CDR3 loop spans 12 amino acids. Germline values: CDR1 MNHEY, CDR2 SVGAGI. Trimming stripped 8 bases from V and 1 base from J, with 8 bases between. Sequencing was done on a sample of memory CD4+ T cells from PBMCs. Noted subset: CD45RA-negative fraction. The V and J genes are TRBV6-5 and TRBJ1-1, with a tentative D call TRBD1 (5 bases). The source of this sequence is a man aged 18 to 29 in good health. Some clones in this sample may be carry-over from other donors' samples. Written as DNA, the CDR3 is TGTGCCAGCCAGGGACCGAACACTGAAGCTTTCTTT. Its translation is CASQGPNTEAFF.